Given below is one TCR beta chain in context. Its antigen is not identified. The data belong to a study of lymphopenia after photon versus proton radiotherapy. Findings and caveats of the study: Only patients who died were analyzed for survival; proton advantage is unproven.

Germline V CDR1 and CDR2: LNHDA, SQIVND (reference sequence). V lost 4 bases to trimming and J lost 5 bases, with 11 bases between them. The CDR3 runs to 13 residues. The data were produced by immunoSEQ multiplex PCR, yet TCRdb's version contains in-frame clones alone and is incomplete. The table includes 12,000 or so clones, more than 80% detected once. Material: peripheral blood, obtained from a patient treated with proton-based radiotherapy. V is TRBV19 and J is TRBJ2-5, with D tentatively TRBD1 or TRBD2 (5 bases each). This TCR came from a man between 60 and 70 years old with pancreatic cancer. Here the CDR3 reads CASSRGSWETQYF. CDR3 in DNA: TGTGCCAGTAGTAGGGGGTCTTGGGAGACCCAGTACTTC.